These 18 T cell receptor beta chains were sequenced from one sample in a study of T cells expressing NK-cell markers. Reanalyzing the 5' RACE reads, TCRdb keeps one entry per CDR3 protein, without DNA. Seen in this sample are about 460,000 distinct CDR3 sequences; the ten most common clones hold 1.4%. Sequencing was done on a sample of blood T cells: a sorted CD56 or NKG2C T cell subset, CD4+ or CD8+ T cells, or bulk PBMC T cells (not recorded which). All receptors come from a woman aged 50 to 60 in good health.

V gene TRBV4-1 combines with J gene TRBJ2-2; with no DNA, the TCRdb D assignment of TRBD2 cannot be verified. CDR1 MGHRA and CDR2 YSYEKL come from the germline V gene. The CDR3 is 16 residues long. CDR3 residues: CASSQEQTVPTGELFF.

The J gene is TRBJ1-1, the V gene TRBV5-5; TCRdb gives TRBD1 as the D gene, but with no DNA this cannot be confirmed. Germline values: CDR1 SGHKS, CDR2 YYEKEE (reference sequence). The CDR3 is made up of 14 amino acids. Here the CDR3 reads CASSTRQGYTEAFF.

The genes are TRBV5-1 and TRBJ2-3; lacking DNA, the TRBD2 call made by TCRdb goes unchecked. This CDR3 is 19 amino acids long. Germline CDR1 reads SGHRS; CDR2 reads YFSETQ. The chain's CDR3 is CASSPRRTSGGRSTDTQYF.

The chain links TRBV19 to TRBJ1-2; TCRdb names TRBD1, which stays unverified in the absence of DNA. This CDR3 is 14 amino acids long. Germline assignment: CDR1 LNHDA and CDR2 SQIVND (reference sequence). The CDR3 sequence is CASSAQGSNYGYTF.

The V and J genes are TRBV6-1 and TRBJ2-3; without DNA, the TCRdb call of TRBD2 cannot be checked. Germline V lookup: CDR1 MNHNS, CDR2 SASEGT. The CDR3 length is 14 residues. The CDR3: CASSDEWEEDTQYF.

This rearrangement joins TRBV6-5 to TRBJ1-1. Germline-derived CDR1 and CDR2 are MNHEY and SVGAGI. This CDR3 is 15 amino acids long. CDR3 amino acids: CASSYSRTANTEAFF.

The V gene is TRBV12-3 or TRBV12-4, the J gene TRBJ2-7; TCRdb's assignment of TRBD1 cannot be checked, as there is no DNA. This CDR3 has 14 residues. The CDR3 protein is CASRMTGNSYEQYF.

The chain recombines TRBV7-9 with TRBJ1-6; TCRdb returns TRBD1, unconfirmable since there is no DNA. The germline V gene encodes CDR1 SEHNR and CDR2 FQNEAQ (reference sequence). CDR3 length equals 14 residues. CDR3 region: CASSLTGVNSPLHF.

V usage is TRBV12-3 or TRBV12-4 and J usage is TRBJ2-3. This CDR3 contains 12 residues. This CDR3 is CASRYGTVTQYF.

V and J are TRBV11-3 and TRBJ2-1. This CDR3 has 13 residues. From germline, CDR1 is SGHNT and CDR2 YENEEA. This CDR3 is CASSFLGINEQFF.

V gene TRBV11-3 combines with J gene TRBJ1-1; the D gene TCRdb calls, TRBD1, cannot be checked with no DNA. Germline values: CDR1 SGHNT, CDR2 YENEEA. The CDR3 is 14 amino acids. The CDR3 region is CASSFGGDLTEAFF.

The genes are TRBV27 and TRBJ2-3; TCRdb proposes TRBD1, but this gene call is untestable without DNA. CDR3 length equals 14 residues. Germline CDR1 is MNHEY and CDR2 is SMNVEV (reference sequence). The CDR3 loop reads CASSWTGREDTQYF.

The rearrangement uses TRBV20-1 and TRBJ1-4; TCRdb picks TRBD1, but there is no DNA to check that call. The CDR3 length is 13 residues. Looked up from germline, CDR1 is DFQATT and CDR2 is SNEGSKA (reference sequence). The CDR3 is CSARQDPGEKLFF.

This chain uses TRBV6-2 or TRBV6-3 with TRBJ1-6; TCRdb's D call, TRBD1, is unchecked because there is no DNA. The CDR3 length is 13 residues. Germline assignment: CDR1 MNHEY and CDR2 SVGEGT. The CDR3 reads CASHRDGYSPLHF.

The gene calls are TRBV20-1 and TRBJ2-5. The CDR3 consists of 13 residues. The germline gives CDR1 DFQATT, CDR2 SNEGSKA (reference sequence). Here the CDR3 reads CSARFTLDETQYF.

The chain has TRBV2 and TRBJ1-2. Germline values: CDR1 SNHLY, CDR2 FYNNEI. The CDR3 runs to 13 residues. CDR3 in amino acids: CASSTRLNKGYTF.

This CDR3 is CASSPSRTPWNSPLHF. V usage is TRBV7-8 and J usage is TRBJ1-6. Germline assignment: CDR1 SGHVS and CDR2 FQNEAQ. The CDR3 totals 16 residues.

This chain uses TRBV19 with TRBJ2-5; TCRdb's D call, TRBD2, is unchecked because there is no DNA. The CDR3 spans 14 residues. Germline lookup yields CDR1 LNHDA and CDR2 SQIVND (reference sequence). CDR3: CASSTGTSHKTQYF.